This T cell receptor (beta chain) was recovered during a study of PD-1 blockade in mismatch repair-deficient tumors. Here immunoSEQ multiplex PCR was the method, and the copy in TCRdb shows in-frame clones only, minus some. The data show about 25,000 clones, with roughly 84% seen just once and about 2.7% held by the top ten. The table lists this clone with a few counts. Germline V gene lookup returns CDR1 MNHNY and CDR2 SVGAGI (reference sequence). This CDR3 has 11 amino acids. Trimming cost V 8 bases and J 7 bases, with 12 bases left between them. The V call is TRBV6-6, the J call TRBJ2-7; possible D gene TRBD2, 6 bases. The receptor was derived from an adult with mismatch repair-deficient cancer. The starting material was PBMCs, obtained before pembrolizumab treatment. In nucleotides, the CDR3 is TGTGCCAGCTCGGGAGTCGGTGAGCAGTACTTC. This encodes CASSGVGEQYF.